Following are 25 T cell receptor beta chains from one sample sequenced in a study of cytomegalovirus exposure and HLA in healthy donors (dated by TCRdb to about 2017). Library generation was performed with the immunoSEQ multiplex PCR assay. For the multiplex PCR, a mixture combining 60 forward primers for TCR Vbeta segments and 13 reverse primers for TCR Jbeta segments was used. TCRdb stores this immuneACCESS table with in-frame sequences only. Part of the clones is absent; in the studies checked, under half of the shortfall reflects unresolved V genes, and no reason is known for the rest. Within this sample are about 72,000 clones, with around 78% of them counted one time only. Roughly 3.5% of the sample belongs to the ten largest clones. The sequenced sample consisted of PBMCs. Source of these receptors: a man aged 40-49 years in good health and CMV-seronegative.

V and J are TRBV5-1 and TRBJ1-2; 7 bases map to TRBD1. Germline V gene data show CDR1 as SGHRS and CDR2 as YFSETQ. This CDR3 has 15 amino acids. Trimming removed 4 bases from V and 4 bases from J; junction bases left unmatched: 10. The CDR3 sequence: CASSPSGGGFYGYTF. CDR3 nucleotide sequence: TGCGCCAGCAGCCCCTCAGGGGGAGGCTTCTATGGCTACACCTTC.

This clone was seen a single time. CDR3 bases: TGTGCCAGCCGGCAAGGGGGGACAGGTCAGTTCTTC. This sequence encodes CASRQGGTGQFF. The V call is TRBV2, the J call TRBJ2-1; 8 positions agree with TRBD1. The CDR3 has 12 amino acids. J gave up 13 bases and V 8 bases, and 10 bases lay outside the gene matches. Looked up from germline, CDR1 is SNHLY and CDR2 is FYNNEI.

This clone has more than one count but fewer than ten. The rearrangement joins TRBV6-1 to TRBJ2-7; 7 nucleotides agree with TRBD1. V gave up 4 bases and J gave up 0 bases; unmatched junction bases: 9. Germline V gives CDR1 MNHNS, CDR2 SASEGT. This CDR3 comprises 16 residues. The CDR3 DNA reads as TGTGCCAGCAGTGCCCTTGCAGGGGGTTCCTCCTACGAGCAGTACTTC. Translating it yields CASSALAGGSSYEQYF.

The rearrangement joins TRBV30 to TRBJ1-1, with TRBD1 matching over 7 bases. Germline CDR1 and CDR2: GTSNPN and SVGIG (reference sequence). The CDR3 contains 13 residues. J gave up 5 bases and V 3 bases, and 6 bases lay outside the gene matches. The CDR3 DNA is TGTGCCTGGAGGACAGGGCCGTGGACTGAAGCTTTCTTT. This sequence encodes CAWRTGPWTEAFF.

The genes are TRBV18 and TRBJ2-1; D possibly corresponds to TRBD1 (7 bases). CDR3 size: 15 residues. Trimming removed 3 bases from V and 3 bases from J, with 12 bases in between. Germline V gene data show CDR1 as KGHSH and CDR2 as LQKENI. CDR3 amino acids: CASSPRQGLYNEQFF. DNA for the CDR3: TGTGCCAGCTCACCCCGACAGGGACTCTACAATGAGCAGTTCTTC.

The chain recombines TRBV5-1 with TRBJ2-5, with 7 bases that match TRBD2. Germline-derived CDR1 and CDR2 are SGHRS and YFSETQ. V trimming: 0 bases; J trimming: 6 bases; junction bases outside the gene matches: 5. There are 14 residues in the CDR3. CDR3 protein: CASSLGEGRKTQYF. DNA of the CDR3: TGCGCCAGCAGCTTGGGGGAGGGGAGGAAGACCCAGTACTTC. Supplemented by reference TRBV5-1 and TRBJ2-5, the full variable domain reads KAGVTQTPRYLIKTRGQQVTLSCSPISGHRSVSWYQQTPGQGLQFLFEYFSETQRNKGNFPGRFSGRQFSNSRSEMNVSTLELGDSALYLCASSLGEGRKTQYFGPGTRLLVL.

This chain links TRBV5-3 with TRBJ2-7, with 9 positions matching TRBD2. TRBV5-3 is an open reading frame, and its role is uncertain. The trim removed 5 bases at V and 8 bases at J, leaving 5 bases unmatched. The CDR3 is 12 residues long. The CDR3 DNA reads as TGTGCCAGAAGACCGACTAGCGGCAAGCAGTACTTC. It is translated as CARRPTSGKQYF.

This rearrangement joins TRBV19 to TRBJ1-2; the D gene is possibly TRBD1 (6 bases). Germline lookup yields CDR1 LNHDA and CDR2 SQIVND (reference sequence). The ends were cut back, 4 bases at V and 4 bases at J, with 10 bases in the middle. This CDR3 has 13 amino acids. The CDR3 region has the DNA TGTGCCAGTAGTACAGGGGTAATCTATGGCTACACCTTC. Its protein is CASSTGVIYGYTF.

The rearrangement joins TRBV19 to TRBJ2-3, with 8 bases matching TRBD1. The CDR3 has 15 amino acids. The junction had 9 bases not matched to a gene; V was cut back by 8 bases and J by 2 bases. Germline-derived CDR1 and CDR2 are LNHDA and SQIVND (reference sequence). This CDR3 reads CASSRDRSSTDTQYF. The CDR3, as DNA: TGTGCCAGTTCCCGGGACAGGTCTTCCACAGATACGCAGTATTTT. Looking up the rest from reference TRBV19 and TRBJ2-3 gives the full variable domain: DGGITQSPKYLFRKEGQNVTLSCEQNLNHDAMYWYRQDPGQGLRLIYYSQIVNDFQKGDIAEGYSVSREKKESFPLTVTSAQKNPTAFYLCASSRDRSSTDTQYFGPGTRLTVL.

The chain joins TRBV6-1 to TRBJ2-1, with D perhaps TRBD1 (6 bases). The length of the CDR3 is 14 residues. With 6 bases removed from V and 4 bases from J, the gap between germline ends came to 13 bases. The germline V gene encodes CDR1 MNHNS and CDR2 SASEGT. In DNA form, the CDR3 reads TGTGCCAGCAGGATGGACAGTTATTACAATGAGCAGTTCTTC. This codes for CASRMDSYYNEQFF.

The V and J genes are TRBV4-1 and TRBJ1-5; D is undetermined. V was pared by 1 base and J by 7 bases, with 11 bases between. CDR1 and CDR2 from the germline V gene are MGHRA and YSYEKL. CDR3 length: 14 residues. This chain's CDR3 is CASSQGHPNQPQHF. CDR3 nucleotides: TGCGCCAGCAGCCAAGGGCACCCCAACCAGCCCCAGCATTTT.

Written as DNA, the CDR3 is TGCGCCAGCAGCTTCCCGGGGGTAGATACGCAGTATTTT. Translating it yields CASSFPGVDTQYF. This chain links TRBV5-1 with TRBJ2-3; D perhaps matches TRBD2 (6 bases). Germline V lookup: CDR1 SGHRS, CDR2 YFSETQ. This CDR3 contains 13 residues. The V end was cut by 2 bases, the J end by 5 bases, with 9 bases between. The full variable domain, in which reference TRBV5-1 and TRBJ2-3 provide the parts outside the CDR3, is KAGVTQTPRYLIKTRGQQVTLSCSPISGHRSVSWYQQTPGQGLQFLFEYFSETQRNKGNFPGRFSGRQFSNSRSEMNVSTLELGDSALYLCASSFPGVDTQYFGPGTRLTVL.

This clone has more than one count but fewer than ten. The V and J genes are TRBV5-1 and TRBJ1-5; D is unclear. Deletions cut 4 bases from V and 4 bases from J, with 9 bases between. The germline V gene has CDR1 SGHRS and CDR2 YFSETQ. CDR3 length equals 13 residues. The CDR3 here is CASSVWPNQPQHF. For the CDR3, the DNA is TGCGCCAGCAGCGTGTGGCCAAATCAGCCCCAGCATTTT.

V is TRBV2 and J is TRBJ1-5, with D maybe TRBD1 (6 bases). Trimming pared 7 bases from V and 2 bases from J, leaving 15 bases between. Looked up from germline, CDR1 is SNHLY and CDR2 is FYNNEI. CDR3 length equals 15 residues. The CDR3 DNA reads TGTGCCAGCACCGAGGGGGGGTTTGGCAATCAGCCCCAGCATTTT. Translating gives CASTEGGFGNQPQHF.

This chain joins TRBV6-1 and TRBJ2-5; weak D call: TRBD2 (6 bases). This CDR3 region has 14 residues. Germline V gene sequence: CDR1 MNHNS, CDR2 SASEGT. The V end was cut by 2 bases, the J end by 0 bases, with 7 bases between. The CDR3 sequence is CASSESGYQETQYF. CDR3 DNA sequence: TGTGCCAGCAGTGAAAGCGGGTACCAAGAGACCCAGTACTTC.

This sequence joins TRBV29-1 and TRBJ2-2, with a weak D call TRBD2 (5 bases). Germline CDR1 and CDR2: SQVTM and ANQGSEA. Trimming removed 3 bases from V and 3 bases from J, with 14 bases in between. The CDR3 has 15 amino acids. CDR3 protein: CSVESGNRHTGELFF. The CDR3 DNA reads as TGCAGCGTTGAGTCCGGGAATAGACACACCGGGGAGCTGTTTTTT.

This rearrangement joins TRBV6-4 to TRBJ1-2; D is possibly TRBD1 (5 bases). V shed 6 bases and J shed 8 bases, with 16 bases lying between them. The CDR3 covers 13 residues. Germline CDR1 MRHNA, CDR2 SNTAGT. For the CDR3, the DNA is TGTGCCAGCAGCAAGTCGGGACTGCTGGGCTACACCTTC. Translation: CASSKSGLLGYTF.

This chain joins TRBV7-9 and TRBJ2-7; the match to TRBD1 covers 9 bases. Trimming removed 6 bases from V and 1 base from J; junction bases left unmatched: 4. This CDR3 is built from 14 residues. Germline CDR1 and CDR2: SEHNR and FQNEAQ (reference sequence). The CDR3 DNA reads TGTGCCAGCAGTCAAGACAGGGGGTCCTACGAGCAGTACTTC. It yields the protein CASSQDRGSYEQYF.

In the case of this clone: One end of the junction varies from germline; a read error may be responsible. The sample has other DNA sequences that encode this CDR3 too. The chain couples TRBV27 to TRBJ1-5; the match to TRBD1 covers 7 bases. The CDR3 covers 16 residues. CDR1 is MNHEY, CDR2 SMNVEV, per germline (reference sequence). CDR3 region: CASSAYVRGYYQPQHF. In DNA, the CDR3 is TGTGCTAGCAGCGCTTACGTCAGGGGGTACTATCAGCCCCAGCATTTT.

In its sample, this clone was seen once. The chain couples TRBV19 to TRBJ1-4; maybe TRBD1 (6 bases). This CDR3 contains 14 residues. V shed 6 bases and J shed 3 bases, with 11 bases lying between them. Germline CDR1 reads LNHDA; CDR2 reads SQIVND (reference sequence). CDR3 loop: CASRQGSSNEKLFF. The CDR3 DNA follows: TGTGCCAGTAGACAGGGTTCCTCTAATGAAAAACTGTTTTTT.

Written as DNA, the CDR3 is TGCGCCAGCAGCTCCACAGGGGGCGATGGAAACACCATATATTTT. Translated, it gives CASSSTGGDGNTIYF. The rearrangement links TRBV5-1 to TRBJ1-3, with TRBD1 matching over 9 bases. This CDR3 contains 15 residues. Germline assignment: CDR1 SGHRS and CDR2 YFSETQ. Germline trimming cut 3 bases from V and 3 bases from J; bases unmatched to any gene: 4.

The chain recombines TRBV5-4 with TRBJ1-1, with D hard to call. Germline assignment: CDR1 SGHNT and CDR2 YYREEE (reference sequence). This CDR3 has 14 amino acids. V lost 0 bases to trimming and J lost 1 base, with 7 bases between them. DNA of the CDR3: TGTGCCAGCAGCTTGGGGGGAGAGAACACTGAAGCTTTCTTT. Encoded protein: CASSLGGENTEAFF.

This clone occurred a few times. V usage is TRBV7-3 and J usage is TRBJ1-1, with D perhaps matching TRBD1 (6 bases). V was clipped by 1 base and J by 5 bases, with 11 bases between them. This CDR3 has 14 amino acids. The germline gives CDR1 SGHTA, CDR2 FQGTGA. The CDR3 coding sequence is TGTGCCAGCAGCTTAAATGGGGGCGGAACTGAAGCTTTCTTT. Its translation is CASSLNGGGTEAFF. The full variable domain, in which reference TRBV7-3 and TRBJ1-1 provide the parts outside the CDR3, is GAGVSQTPSNKVTEKGKYVELRCDPISGHTALYWYRQSLGQGPEFLIYFQGTGAADDSGLPNDRFFAVRPEGSVSTLKIQRTERGDSAVYLCASSLNGGGTEAFFGQGTRLTVV.

This clone was counted only a few times. The gene calls are TRBV19 and TRBJ1-2; 7 bases are shared with TRBD1. The CDR3 covers 13 residues. Germline trimming cut 7 bases from V and 7 bases from J; bases unmatched to any gene: 9. Germline V CDR1 and CDR2: LNHDA, SQIVND (reference sequence). The CDR3 is CASKVDRVGGYTF. In DNA form, the CDR3 reads TGTGCCAGTAAGGTCGACAGGGTAGGTGGCTACACCTTC.

This clone was picked up a small number of times. The CDR3 DNA reads TGCGCCAGCAGCTTCCCGGCGGCGGGGGGCACAGATACGCAGTATTTT. Its translation is CASSFPAAGGTDTQYF. The genes are TRBV4-3 and TRBJ2-3, with 7 bases aligning to TRBD2. The junction had 9 bases not matched to a gene; V was cut back by 5 bases and J by 1 base. The CDR3 sequence is 16 residues long. Germline lookup yields CDR1 LGHNA and CDR2 YSLEER.